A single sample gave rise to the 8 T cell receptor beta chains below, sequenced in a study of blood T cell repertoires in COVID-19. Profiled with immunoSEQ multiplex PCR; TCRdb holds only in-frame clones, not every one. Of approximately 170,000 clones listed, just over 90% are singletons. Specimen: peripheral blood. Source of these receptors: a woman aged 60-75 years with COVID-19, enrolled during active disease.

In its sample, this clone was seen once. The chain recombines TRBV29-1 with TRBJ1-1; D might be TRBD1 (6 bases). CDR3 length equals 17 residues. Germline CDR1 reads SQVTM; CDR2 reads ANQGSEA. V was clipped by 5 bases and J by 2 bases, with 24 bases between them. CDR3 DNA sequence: TGCAGCGTTAGCGGATTTACAGGGAAACCTGTCAACACTGAAGCTTTCTTT. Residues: CSVSGFTGKPVNTEAFF.

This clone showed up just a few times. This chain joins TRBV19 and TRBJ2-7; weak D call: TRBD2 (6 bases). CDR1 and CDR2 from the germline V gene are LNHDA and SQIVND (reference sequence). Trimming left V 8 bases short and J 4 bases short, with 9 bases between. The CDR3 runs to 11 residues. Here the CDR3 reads CASDSGYEQYF. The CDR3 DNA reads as TGTGCCAGTGACAGCGGGTACGAGCAGTACTTC.

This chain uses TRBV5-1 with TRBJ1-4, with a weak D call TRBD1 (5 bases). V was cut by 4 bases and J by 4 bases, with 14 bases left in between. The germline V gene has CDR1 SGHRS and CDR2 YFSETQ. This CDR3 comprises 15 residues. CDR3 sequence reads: CASSPGAGYNEKLFF. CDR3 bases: TGCGCCAGCAGCCCCGGCGCAGGGTATAATGAAAAACTGTTTTTT.

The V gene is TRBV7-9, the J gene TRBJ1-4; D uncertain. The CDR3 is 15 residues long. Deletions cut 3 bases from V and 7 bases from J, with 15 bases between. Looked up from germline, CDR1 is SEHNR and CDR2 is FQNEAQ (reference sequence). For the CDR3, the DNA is TGTGCCAGCAGCTTCGGTAGGCCCACGGGTGAAAAACTGTTTTTT. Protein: CASSFGRPTGEKLFF.

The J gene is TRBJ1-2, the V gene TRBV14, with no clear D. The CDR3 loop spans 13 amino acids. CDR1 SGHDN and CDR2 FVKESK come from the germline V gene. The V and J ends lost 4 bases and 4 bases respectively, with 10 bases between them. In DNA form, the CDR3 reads TGTGCCAGCAGCCGCGAAGCTCTCTATGGCTACACCTTC. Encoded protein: CASSREALYGYTF.

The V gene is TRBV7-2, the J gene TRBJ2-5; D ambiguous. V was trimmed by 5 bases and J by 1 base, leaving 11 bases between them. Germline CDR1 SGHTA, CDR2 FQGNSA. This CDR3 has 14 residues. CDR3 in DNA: TGTGCCAGCAGCCCAACTCAGGTCCAAGAGACCCAGTACTTC. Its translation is CASSPTQVQETQYF.

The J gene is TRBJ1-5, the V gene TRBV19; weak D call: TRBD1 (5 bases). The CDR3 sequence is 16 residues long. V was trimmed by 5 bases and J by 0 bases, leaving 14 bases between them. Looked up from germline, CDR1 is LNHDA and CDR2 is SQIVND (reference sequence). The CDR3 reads CASSLGTGYSNQPQHF. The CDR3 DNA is TGTGCCAGTAGTTTAGGGACGGGGTATAGCAATCAGCCCCAGCATTTT.

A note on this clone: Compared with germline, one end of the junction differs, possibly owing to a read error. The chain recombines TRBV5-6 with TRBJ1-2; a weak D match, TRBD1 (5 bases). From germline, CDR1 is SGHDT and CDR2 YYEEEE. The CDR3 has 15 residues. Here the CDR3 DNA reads TGTGCCAGCAGGTTGGGTGGGGCCTATAACTATGGCTACACCTTC. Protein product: CASRLGGAYNYGYTF.